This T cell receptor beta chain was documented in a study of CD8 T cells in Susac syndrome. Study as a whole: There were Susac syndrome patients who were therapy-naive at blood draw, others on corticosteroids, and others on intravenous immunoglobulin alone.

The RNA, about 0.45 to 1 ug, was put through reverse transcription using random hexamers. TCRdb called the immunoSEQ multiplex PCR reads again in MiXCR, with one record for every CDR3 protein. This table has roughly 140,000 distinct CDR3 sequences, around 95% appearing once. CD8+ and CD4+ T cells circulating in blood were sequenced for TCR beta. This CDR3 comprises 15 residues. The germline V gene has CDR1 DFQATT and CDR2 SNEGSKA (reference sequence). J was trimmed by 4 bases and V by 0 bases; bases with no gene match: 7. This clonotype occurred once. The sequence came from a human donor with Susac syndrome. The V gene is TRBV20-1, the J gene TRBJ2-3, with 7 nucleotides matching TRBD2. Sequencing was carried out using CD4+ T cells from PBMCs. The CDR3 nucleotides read TGCAGTGCTAGAGATGCGGGGGAGAGGGCAGATACGCAGTATTTT. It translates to CSARDAGERADTQYF.